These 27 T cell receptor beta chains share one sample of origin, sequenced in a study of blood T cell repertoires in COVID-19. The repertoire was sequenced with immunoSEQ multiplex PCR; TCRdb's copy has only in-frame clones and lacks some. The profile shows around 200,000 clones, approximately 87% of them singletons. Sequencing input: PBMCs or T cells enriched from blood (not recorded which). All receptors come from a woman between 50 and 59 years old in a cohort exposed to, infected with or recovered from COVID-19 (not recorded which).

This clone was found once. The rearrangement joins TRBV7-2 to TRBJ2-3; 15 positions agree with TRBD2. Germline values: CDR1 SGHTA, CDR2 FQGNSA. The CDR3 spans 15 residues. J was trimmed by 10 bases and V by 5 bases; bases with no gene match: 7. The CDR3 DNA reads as TGTGCCAGCAGCCCCCTGGGACTAGCGGGGGGTCCGCAGTATTTT. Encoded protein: CASSPLGLAGGPQYF.

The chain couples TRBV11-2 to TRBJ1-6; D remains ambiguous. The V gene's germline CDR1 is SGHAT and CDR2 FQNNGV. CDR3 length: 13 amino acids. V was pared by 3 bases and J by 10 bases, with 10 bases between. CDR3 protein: CASSLPVGSPLHF. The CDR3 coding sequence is TGTGCCAGCAGCTTGCCAGTTGGCTCACCCCTCCACTTT.

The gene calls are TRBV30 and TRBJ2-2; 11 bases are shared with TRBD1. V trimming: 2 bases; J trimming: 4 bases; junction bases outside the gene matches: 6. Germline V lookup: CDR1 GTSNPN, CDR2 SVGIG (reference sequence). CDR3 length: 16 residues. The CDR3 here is CAWSPSDRGPTGELFF. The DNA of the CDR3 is TGTGCCTGGAGTCCCTCGGACAGGGGGCCCACCGGGGAGCTGTTTTTT.

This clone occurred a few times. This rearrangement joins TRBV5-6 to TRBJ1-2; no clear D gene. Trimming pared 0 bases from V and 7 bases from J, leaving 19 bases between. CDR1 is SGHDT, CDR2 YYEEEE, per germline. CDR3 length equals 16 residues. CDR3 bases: TGTGCCAGCAGCTTGGGACGTGCCAGGATGTTATCTGGCTACACCTTC. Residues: CASSLGRARMLSGYTF.

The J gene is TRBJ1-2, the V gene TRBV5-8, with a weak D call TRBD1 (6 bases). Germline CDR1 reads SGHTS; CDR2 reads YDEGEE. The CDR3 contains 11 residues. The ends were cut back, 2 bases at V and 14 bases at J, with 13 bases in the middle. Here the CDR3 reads CASSLPGQYTF. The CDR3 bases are TGTGCCAGCAGCTTACCGGGACAATATACCTTC. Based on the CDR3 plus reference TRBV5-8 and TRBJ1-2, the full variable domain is EAGVTQSPTHLIKTRGQQATLRCSPISGHTSVYWYQQALGLGLQFLLWYDEGEERNRGNFPPRFSGRQFPNYSSELNVNALELEDSALYLCASSLPGQYTFGSGTRLTVV.

The CDR3 nucleotides are TGTGCCAGCAGCTTTTACAGGGACGGCTACACCTTC. It specifies CASSFYRDGYTF. The V call is TRBV7-9, the J call TRBJ1-2, with a weak D call TRBD1 (6 bases). The germline V gene encodes CDR1 SEHNR and CDR2 FQNEAQ (reference sequence). Trimming removed 3 bases from V and 8 bases from J, with 10 bases in between. This CDR3 region has 12 residues.

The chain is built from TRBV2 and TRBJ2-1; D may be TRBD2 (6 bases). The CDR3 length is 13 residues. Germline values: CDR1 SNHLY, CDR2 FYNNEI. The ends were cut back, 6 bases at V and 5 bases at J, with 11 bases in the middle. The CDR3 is CASRPGLNNEQFF. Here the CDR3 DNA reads TGTGCCAGCAGACCGGGACTTAACAATGAGCAGTTCTTC. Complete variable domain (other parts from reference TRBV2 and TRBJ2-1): EPEVTQTPSHQVTQMGQEVILRCVPISNHLYFYWYRQILGQKVEFLVSFYNNEISEKSEIFDDQFSVERPDGSNFTLKIRSTKLEDSAMYFCASRPGLNNEQFFGPGTRLTVL.

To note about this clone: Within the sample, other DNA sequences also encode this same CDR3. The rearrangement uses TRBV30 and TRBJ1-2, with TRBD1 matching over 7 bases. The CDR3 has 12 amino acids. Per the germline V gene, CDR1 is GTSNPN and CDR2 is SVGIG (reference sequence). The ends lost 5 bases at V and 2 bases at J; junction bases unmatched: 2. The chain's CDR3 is CAWSTGNYGYTF. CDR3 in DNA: TGTGCCTGGTCGACAGGGAACTATGGCTACACCTTC.

The CDR3 sequence: CASSQGAGLNEKLFF. The CDR3 bases are TGCGCCAGCAGCCAAGGGGCAGGGTTGAATGAAAAACTGTTTTTT. The chain links TRBV4-3 to TRBJ1-4; a possible D gene is TRBD1 (5 bases). From germline, CDR1 is LGHNA and CDR2 YSLEER. The CDR3 extends over 15 amino acids. The V end lost 1 base, the J end lost 5 bases, and 11 bases lay between the germline ends.

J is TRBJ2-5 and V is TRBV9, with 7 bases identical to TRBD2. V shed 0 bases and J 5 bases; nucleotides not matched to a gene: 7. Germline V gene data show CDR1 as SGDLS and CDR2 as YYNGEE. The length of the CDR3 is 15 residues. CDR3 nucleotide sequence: TGTGCCAGCAGCGTAGGTTTTAGCGGGTCTGAGACCCAGTACTTC. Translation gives CASSVGFSGSETQYF.

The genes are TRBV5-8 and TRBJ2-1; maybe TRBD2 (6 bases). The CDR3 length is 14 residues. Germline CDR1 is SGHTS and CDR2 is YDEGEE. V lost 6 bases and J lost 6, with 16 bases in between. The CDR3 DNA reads TGTGCCAGCAATGGGAGGCGGGAAATCAATGAGCAGTTCTTC. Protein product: CASNGRREINEQFF.

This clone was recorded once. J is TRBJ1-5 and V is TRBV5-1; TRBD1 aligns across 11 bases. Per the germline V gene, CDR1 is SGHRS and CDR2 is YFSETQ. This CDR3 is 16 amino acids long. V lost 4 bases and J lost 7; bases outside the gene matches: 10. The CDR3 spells CASSDPGQGARQPQHF. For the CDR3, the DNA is TGCGCCAGCAGCGACCCCGGACAGGGGGCGAGGCAGCCCCAGCATTTT.

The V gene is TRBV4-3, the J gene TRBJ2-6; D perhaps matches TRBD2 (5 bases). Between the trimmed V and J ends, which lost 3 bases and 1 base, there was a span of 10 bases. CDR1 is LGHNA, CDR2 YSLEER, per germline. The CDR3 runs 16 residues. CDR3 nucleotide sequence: TGCGCCAGCAGCCAGACTCGGGGATCTGGGGCCAACGTCCTGACTTTC. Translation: CASSQTRGSGANVLTF.

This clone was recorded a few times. The CDR3 region is CASSEAPHRRFF. The CDR3, as DNA: TGTGCCAGCAGTGAAGCCCCCCACAGGCGCTTCTTT. V is TRBV6-1 and J is TRBJ1-1; D is possibly TRBD1 (5 bases). CDR1 and CDR2 from the germline V gene are MNHNS and SASEGT. This CDR3 region has 12 residues. The V end was cut by 0 bases, the J end by 14 bases, with 13 bases between.

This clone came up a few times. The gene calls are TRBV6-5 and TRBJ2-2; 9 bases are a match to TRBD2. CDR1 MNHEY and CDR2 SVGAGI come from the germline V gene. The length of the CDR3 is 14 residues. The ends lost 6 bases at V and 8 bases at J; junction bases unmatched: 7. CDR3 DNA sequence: TGTGCCAGCAGCTCCACTAGCGGGTCAGGGGAGCTGTTTTTT. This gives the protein CASSSTSGSGELFF.

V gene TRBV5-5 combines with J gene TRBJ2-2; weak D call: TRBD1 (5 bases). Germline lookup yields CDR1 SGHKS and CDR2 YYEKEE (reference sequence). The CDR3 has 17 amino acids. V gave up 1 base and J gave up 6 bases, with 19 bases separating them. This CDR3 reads CASSLLFRQLKPGELFF. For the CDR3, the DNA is TGTGCCAGCAGCTTGCTGTTCCGACAGCTTAAGCCCGGGGAGCTGTTTTTT.

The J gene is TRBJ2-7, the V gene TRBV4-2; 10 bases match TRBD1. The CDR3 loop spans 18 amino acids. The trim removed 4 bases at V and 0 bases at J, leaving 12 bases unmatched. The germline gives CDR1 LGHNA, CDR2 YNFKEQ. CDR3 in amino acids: CASSPRSGTGVPSYEQYF. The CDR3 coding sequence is TGTGCCAGCAGCCCTCGTTCCGGGACAGGGGTCCCCTCCTACGAGCAGTACTTC.

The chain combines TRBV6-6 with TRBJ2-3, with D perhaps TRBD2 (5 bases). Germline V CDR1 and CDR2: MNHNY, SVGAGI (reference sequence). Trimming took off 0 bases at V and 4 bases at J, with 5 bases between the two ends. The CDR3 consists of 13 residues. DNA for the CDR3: TGTGCCAGCAGTTACTCTAGCGCAGATACGCAGTATTTT. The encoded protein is CASSYSSADTQYF.

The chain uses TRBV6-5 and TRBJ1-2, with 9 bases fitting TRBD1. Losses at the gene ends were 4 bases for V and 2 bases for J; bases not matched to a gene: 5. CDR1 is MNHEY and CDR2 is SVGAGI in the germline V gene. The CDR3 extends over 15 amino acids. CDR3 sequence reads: CASSSWTGVNYGYTF. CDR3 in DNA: TGTGCCAGCAGTTCATGGACAGGGGTAAACTATGGCTACACCTTC.

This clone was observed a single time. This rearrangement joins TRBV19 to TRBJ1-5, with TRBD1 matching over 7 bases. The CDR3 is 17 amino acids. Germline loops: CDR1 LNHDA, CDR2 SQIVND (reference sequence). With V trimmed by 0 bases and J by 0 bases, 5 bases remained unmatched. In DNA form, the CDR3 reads TGTGCCAGTAGTATAGATTGGGACAGCTATAGCAATCAGCCCCAGCATTTT. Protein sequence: CASSIDWDSYSNQPQHF. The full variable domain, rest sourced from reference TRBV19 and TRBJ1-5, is DGGITQSPKYLFRKEGQNVTLSCEQNLNHDAMYWYRQDPGQGLRLIYYSQIVNDFQKGDIAEGYSVSREKKESFPLTVTSAQKNPTAFYLCASSIDWDSYSNQPQHFGDGTRLSIL.

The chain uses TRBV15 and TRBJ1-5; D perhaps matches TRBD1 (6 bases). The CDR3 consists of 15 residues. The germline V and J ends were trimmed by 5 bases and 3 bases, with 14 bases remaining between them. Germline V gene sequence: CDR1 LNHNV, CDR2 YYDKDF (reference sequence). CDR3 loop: CATSSRTAFNQPQHF. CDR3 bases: TGTGCCACCAGCTCCCGGACAGCTTTCAATCAGCCCCAGCATTTT.

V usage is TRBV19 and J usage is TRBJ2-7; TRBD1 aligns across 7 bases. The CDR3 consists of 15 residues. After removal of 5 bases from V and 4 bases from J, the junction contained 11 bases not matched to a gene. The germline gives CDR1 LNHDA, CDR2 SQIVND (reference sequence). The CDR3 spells CASSSGQERVYEQYF. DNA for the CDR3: TGTGCCAGTAGTTCAGGACAGGAAAGAGTTTACGAGCAGTACTTC.

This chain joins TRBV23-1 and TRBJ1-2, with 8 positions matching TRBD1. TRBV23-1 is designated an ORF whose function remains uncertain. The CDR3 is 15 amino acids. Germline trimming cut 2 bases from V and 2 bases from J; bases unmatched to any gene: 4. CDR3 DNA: TGCGCCAGCAGTCAAAGGACAGGGCCCAACTATGGCTACACCTTC. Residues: CASSQRTGPNYGYTF.

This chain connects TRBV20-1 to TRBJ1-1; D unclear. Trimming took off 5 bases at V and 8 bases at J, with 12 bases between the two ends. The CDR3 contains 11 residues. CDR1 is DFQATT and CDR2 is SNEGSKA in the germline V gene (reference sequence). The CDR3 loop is CSACRGEEAFF. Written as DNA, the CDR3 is TGCAGTGCTTGCCGGGGTGAGGAAGCTTTCTTT.

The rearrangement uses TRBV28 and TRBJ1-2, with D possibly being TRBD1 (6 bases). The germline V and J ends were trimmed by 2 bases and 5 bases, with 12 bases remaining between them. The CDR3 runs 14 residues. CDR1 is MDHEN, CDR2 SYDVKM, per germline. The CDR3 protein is CASSLLDRSYGYTF. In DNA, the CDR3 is TGTGCCAGCAGTTTACTCGACAGGTCTTATGGCTACACCTTC.

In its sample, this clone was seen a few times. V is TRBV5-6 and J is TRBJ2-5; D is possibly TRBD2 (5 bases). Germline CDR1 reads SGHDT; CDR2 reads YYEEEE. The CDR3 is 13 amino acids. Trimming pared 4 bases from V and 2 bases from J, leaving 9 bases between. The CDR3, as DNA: TGTGCCAGCAGCGTCCGGGATCAAGAGACCCAGTACTTC. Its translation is CASSVRDQETQYF.

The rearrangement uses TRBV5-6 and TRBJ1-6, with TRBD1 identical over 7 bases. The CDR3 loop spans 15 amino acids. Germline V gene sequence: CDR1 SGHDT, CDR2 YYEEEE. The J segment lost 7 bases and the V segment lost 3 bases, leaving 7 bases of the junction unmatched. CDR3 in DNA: TGTGCCAGCAGCTCGGGGACAGCTTCAAATTCACCCCTCCACTTT. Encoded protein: CASSSGTASNSPLHF.